This T cell receptor beta chain was sequenced for a study of blood T cell repertoires in COVID-19. This clone has more than one count but fewer than ten. Sequencing used immunoSEQ multiplex PCR; TCRdb keeps in-frame clones, though not all of them. Found here are some 300,000 clones, roughly 90% of them singletons; the top ten hold approximately 2.9%. V lost 6 bases, J lost 4 bases, and 5 bases stayed unmatched. The CDR3 covers 13 residues. From germline, CDR1 is SGHTA and CDR2 FQGNSA. The chain has TRBV7-2 and TRBJ1-2, with 7 positions matching TRBD1. Sequences were obtained from PBMCs or T cells enriched from blood (not recorded which). This receptor was taken from a woman between 50 and 59 years old who had been exposed to COVID-19. The CDR3 coding sequence is TGTGCCAGCAGATTGGACAGGTCCTATGGCTACACCTTC. Protein: CASRLDRSYGYTF.